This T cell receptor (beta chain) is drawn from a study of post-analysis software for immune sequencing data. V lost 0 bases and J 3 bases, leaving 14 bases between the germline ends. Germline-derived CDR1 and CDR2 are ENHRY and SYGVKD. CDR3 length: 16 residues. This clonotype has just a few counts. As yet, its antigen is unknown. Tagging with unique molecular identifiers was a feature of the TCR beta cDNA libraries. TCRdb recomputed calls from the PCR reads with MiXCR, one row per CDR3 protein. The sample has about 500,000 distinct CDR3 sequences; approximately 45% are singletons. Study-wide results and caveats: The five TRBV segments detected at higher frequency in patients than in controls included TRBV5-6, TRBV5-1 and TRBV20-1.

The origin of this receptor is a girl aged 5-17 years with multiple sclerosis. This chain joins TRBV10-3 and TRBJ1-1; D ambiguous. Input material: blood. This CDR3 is CAISESKGQLHTEAFF. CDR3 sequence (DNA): TGTGCCATCAGTGAGTCGAAAGGGCAATTACACACTGAAGCTTTCTTT.